This T cell receptor beta chain is drawn from a study of response to subunit inactivated influenza vaccine. General observations from the study: After each seasonal influenza vaccination, few new T cells are recruited, the authors suggested.

TCRdb analysed the RT-PCR reads with MiXCR anew, one entry per CDR3 protein. The sample has 700,000 to 800,000 distinct CDR3 sequences, 15% to 20% seen once. Germline V gene data show CDR1 as MNHEY and CDR2 as SMNVEV (reference sequence). Trimming shortened V by 6 bases and J by 6 bases, and 15 bases separated the two germline ends. The length of the CDR3 is 13 residues. This clonotype has at least ten counts. Its antigen is undetermined. The V gene is TRBV27, the J gene TRBJ2-7; possible D gene TRBD2, 6 bases. The TCR comes from a man aged 45-65 years who received an inactivated influenza vaccine. Sequences were derived from PBMCs from blood, sampled approximately 5 days after vaccination. CDR3 sequence reads: CASRVGGGSEQYF. The CDR3 DNA is TGTGCCAGCAGAGTCGGGGGAGGAAGCGAGCAGTACTTC.